The T cell receptor (beta chain) described here comes from a study of cytomegalovirus exposure and HLA in healthy donors. The CDR3 loop spans 15 amino acids. From germline, CDR1 is WSHSY and CDR2 SAAADI. After removal of 5 bases from V and 3 bases from J, the junction contained 7 bases not matched to a gene. Use of 60 Vbeta and 13 Jbeta primers characterized the PCR. Measured with immunoSEQ multiplex PCR; TCRdb has only the in-frame clones, and not every one. The table shows roughly 120,000 clones, with approximately 8.6% occurring only once. Comment on this clone: Its cognate antigen is unknown.

Study-level points and caveats: Most CMV-associated TCR beta chains were later found to appear HLA-restricted. Equally common other TCR beta chains were less clonally expanded than HLA-associated ones, a later analysis found.

Sequenced input: PBMCs. The TCR was taken from a middle-aged woman in good health and CMV-seropositive. The chain carries TRBV10-2 and TRBJ2-3; 8 nucleotides match TRBD2. Written as DNA, the CDR3 is TGCGCCAGCAGTTACTCGGGGGGGCCGACAGATACGCAGTATTTT. Its protein is CASSYSGGPTDTQYF.